Below are 30 T cell receptor beta chains sequenced from a single sample in a study of T cell responses to AZD1222 COVID-19 vaccine. The repertoire was sequenced with immunoSEQ multiplex PCR; TCRdb's copy has only in-frame clones and lacks some. The sample has about 120,000 clones, roughly 80% seen once. Sequencing used peripheral blood, obtained on day 0 of AZD1222 vaccination. These receptors were taken from an adult in good health.

The CDR3 loop reads CASSYRASPLHF. The CDR3 nucleotides are TGTGCCAGCAGTTACAGGGCTTCACCCCTCCACTTT. The chain has TRBV6-5 and TRBJ1-6, with D unclear. Trimming left V 2 bases short and J 9 bases short, with 5 bases between. The CDR3 contains 12 residues. Per the germline V gene, CDR1 is MNHEY and CDR2 is SVGAGI.

The DNA of the CDR3 is TGTGCCAGCTCACTAGCGGGGACCACAGATACGCAGTATTTT. Its translation is CASSLAGTTDTQYF. The chain is built from TRBV18 and TRBJ2-3; 8 bases agree with TRBD2. Germline V lookup: CDR1 KGHSH, CDR2 LQKENI. The junction had 2 bases not matched to a gene; V was cut back by 4 bases and J by 2 bases. The CDR3 runs to 14 residues.

This chain uses TRBV3-1 (or the pseudogene TRBV3-2) with TRBJ2-7; D is perhaps TRBD1 or TRBD2 (5 bases each). The CDR3 runs 14 residues. From germline, CDR1 is LGHDT and CDR2 YNNKEL (reference sequence). V was trimmed by 5 bases and J by 1 base, leaving 12 bases between them. CDR3 bases: TGTGCCAGCAGCTACCGGGACGCATCCTACGAGCAGTACTTC. Translation gives CASSYRDASYEQYF.

The DNA of the CDR3 is TGTGCCAGCAGCCATAGGGGCGGGAGTATGAATACGCAGTATTTT. Protein: CASSHRGGSMNTQYF. The V gene is TRBV7-9, the J gene TRBJ2-3; 7 bases match TRBD2. CDR1 and CDR2 from the germline V gene are SEHNR and FQNEAQ (reference sequence). J lost 7 bases, V lost 5 bases, and 12 bases had no gene match. CDR3 size: 15 residues.

The V gene is TRBV29-1, the J gene TRBJ2-7; TRBD2 aligns across 10 bases. Germline V gene sequence: CDR1 SQVTM, CDR2 ANQGSEA. Germline trimming cut 5 bases from V and 3 bases from J; bases unmatched to any gene: 10. This CDR3 region has 15 residues. DNA for the CDR3: TGCAGCGTTCTAAAACTAGCGGGGACTCACTACGAGCAGTACTTC. It translates to CSVLKLAGTHYEQYF.

CDR3 sequence reads: CASSLLAGVGEQYF. CDR3 bases: TGTGCCAGCAGTCTACTAGCGGGGGTGGGCGAGCAGTACTTC. The chain joins TRBV6-5 to TRBJ2-7, with 11 bases fitting TRBD2. In germline, CDR1 is MNHEY, CDR2 SVGAGI. The CDR3 spans 14 residues. With V trimmed by 5 bases and J by 6 bases, 6 bases remained unmatched.

CDR3 in amino acids: CASNGVGEKLFF. The CDR3 DNA sequence: TGTGCCAGCAATGGGGTCGGAGAAAAACTGTTTTTT. The chain carries TRBV2 and TRBJ1-4; D remains unclear. V was shortened by 7 bases and J by 8 bases, with 11 bases between the two germline ends. CDR1 is SNHLY, CDR2 FYNNEI, per germline. This CDR3 is 12 amino acids long.

J is TRBJ2-3 and V is TRBV28; 9 bases match TRBD2. V lost 4 bases and J lost 6; bases outside the gene matches: 11. The CDR3 extends over 16 amino acids. Germline CDR1 is MDHEN and CDR2 is SYDVKM. This CDR3 reads CASSSPPAGGADTQYF. The CDR3 DNA reads as TGTGCCAGCAGTTCTCCTCCAGCGGGGGGCGCCGATACGCAGTATTTT.

CDR3 nucleotide sequence: TGCGCCAGCAGCTTACTGGGGTTGGATTCACCCCTCCACTTT. Protein: CASSLLGLDSPLHF. The J gene is TRBJ1-6, the V gene TRBV5-1; D is ambiguous. Trimming cost V 2 bases and J 8 bases, with 11 bases left between them. This CDR3 is built from 14 residues. The V gene's germline CDR1 is SGHRS and CDR2 YFSETQ. The variable domain in full, completed from reference TRBV5-1 and TRBJ1-6, reads KAGVTQTPRYLIKTRGQQVTLSCSPISGHRSVSWYQQTPGQGLQFLFEYFSETQRNKGNFPGRFSGRQFSNSRSEMNVSTLELGDSALYLCASSLLGLDSPLHFGNGTRLTVT.

V gene TRBV19 combines with J gene TRBJ2-6, with D hard to call. The germline gives CDR1 LNHDA, CDR2 SQIVND (reference sequence). The CDR3 totals 18 residues. The V and J ends lost 3 bases and 0 bases respectively, with 15 bases between them. The CDR3 DNA reads TGTGCCAGTAGTATCCAGGACGGTTACTACTCTGGGGCCAACGTCCTGACTTTC. Residues: CASSIQDGYYSGANVLTF.

The V call is TRBV6-5, the J call TRBJ1-4, with no clear D. V lost 0 bases and J 7 bases, leaving 12 bases between the germline ends. This CDR3 has 15 amino acids. The germline V gene has CDR1 MNHEY and CDR2 SVGAGI. CDR3 residues: CASSYSRGYSEKLFF. For the CDR3, the DNA is TGTGCCAGCAGTTACTCGAGAGGGTATAGTGAAAAACTGTTTTTT.

The chain recombines TRBV7-2 with TRBJ2-3; 7 bases map to TRBD2. The CDR3 has 14 residues. With V trimmed by 2 bases and J by 3 bases, 2 bases remained unmatched. Germline V gene lookup returns CDR1 SGHTA and CDR2 FQGNSA. The CDR3 DNA follows: TGTGCCAGCAGCTTAAACGGGGGGACAGATACGCAGTATTTT. Its protein product is CASSLNGGTDTQYF.

This sequence joins TRBV4-2 and TRBJ1-1, with no clear D. In germline, CDR1 is LGHNA, CDR2 YNFKEQ. CDR3 size: 16 residues. Between the trimmed V and J ends, which lost 0 bases and 0 bases, there was a span of 11 bases. CDR3 sequence: CASSQDWAGMNTEAFF. In DNA form, the CDR3 reads TGTGCCAGCAGCCAAGATTGGGCAGGAATGAACACTGAAGCTTTCTTT.

This chain joins TRBV6-5 and TRBJ1-6; 8 positions agree with TRBD1. The junction had 8 bases not matched to a gene; V was cut back by 7 bases and J by 9 bases. The CDR3 spans 14 residues. The germline V gene has CDR1 MNHEY and CDR2 SVGAGI. The CDR3 DNA reads TGTGCCAGCATCGGACAGGGTTTTGCTTCACCCCTCCACTTT. Protein: CASIGQGFASPLHF.

The chain combines TRBV29-1 with TRBJ2-6, with D tentatively TRBD1 or TRBD2 (6 bases each). The CDR3 spans 15 residues. V was clipped by 4 bases and J by 2 bases, with 12 bases between them. Germline V lookup: CDR1 SQVTM, CDR2 ANQGSEA. Here the CDR3 reads CSVGGRGTGANVLTF. The CDR3 bases are TGCAGCGTTGGGGGGCGGGGCACTGGGGCCAACGTCCTGACTTTC.

The chain is built from TRBV6-5 and TRBJ1-2; unclear D gene. This CDR3 is 16 amino acids long. Trimming took off 2 bases at V and 0 bases at J, with 13 bases between the two ends. Germline values: CDR1 MNHEY, CDR2 SVGAGI. Here the CDR3 reads CASSYLSTSTNYGYTF. In nucleotides, the CDR3 is TGTGCCAGCAGTTACCTTTCGACATCAACTAACTATGGCTACACCTTC.

This clone has more than one count but fewer than ten. The chain joins TRBV9 to TRBJ2-7; D tentatively reads TRBD1 or TRBD2 (5 bases each). The CDR3 covers 15 residues. Germline CDR1 reads SGDLS; CDR2 reads YYNGEE. Trimming removed 3 bases from V and 2 bases from J, with 15 bases in between. The CDR3 coding sequence is TGTGCCAGCAGCGCCCACGGGGACGCAGCCTACGAGCAGTACTTC. This encodes CASSAHGDAAYEQYF.

The gene calls are TRBV19 and TRBJ1-6; TRBD1 agrees at 8 bases. This CDR3 contains 15 residues. Trimming took 1 base from V and 10 from J; bases not matched to a gene: 6. Per germline, CDR1 LNHDA and CDR2 SQIVND (reference sequence). CDR3 amino acids: CASSIAGQGASPLHF. The CDR3 DNA sequence: TGTGCCAGTAGTATAGCAGGACAGGGTGCCTCACCCCTCCACTTT.

The chain links TRBV6-6 to TRBJ1-3; unclear D gene. Trimming removed 5 bases at V and 3 bases at J, with 20 bases between. Germline V gene sequence: CDR1 MNHNY, CDR2 SVGAGI (reference sequence). CDR3 length equals 17 residues. In DNA, the CDR3 is TGTGCCAGCAGTCCTCAGTATCAGGCGACTATTGGAAACACCATATATTTT. It encodes CASSPQYQATIGNTIYF.

This clone has only a few counts. V gene TRBV29-1 combines with J gene TRBJ1-1, with no clear D. The CDR3 runs 10 residues. V dropped 5 bases and J dropped 6 bases, with 7 bases sitting between them. Germline loops: CDR1 SQVTM, CDR2 ANQGSEA. DNA for the CDR3: TGCAGCGTTTCGGGCGCTGAAGCTTTCTTT. Translation gives CSVSGAEAFF.

In DNA form, the CDR3 reads TGCAGCGTTGGGGCCCGCTCGGGCACCATATATTTT. This sequence encodes CSVGARSGTIYF. The rearrangement links TRBV29-1 to TRBJ1-3; D gene uncertain. Germline CDR1 is SQVTM and CDR2 is ANQGSEA. V dropped 4 bases and J dropped 9 bases, with 13 bases sitting between them. This CDR3 is 12 amino acids long.

This chain links TRBV4-3 with TRBJ1-6, with D possibly matching TRBD1 (6 bases). The CDR3 loop spans 18 amino acids. In germline, CDR1 is LGHNA, CDR2 YSLEER. V lost 4 bases and J lost 0, with 16 bases in between. CDR3 bases: TGCGCCAGCAGCCTCAGGGGCTCTGGGAGCTCCTATAATTCACCCCTCCACTTT. It yields the protein CASSLRGSGSSYNSPLHF.

The chain couples TRBV3-1 (or the pseudogene TRBV3-2) to TRBJ1-1; the match to TRBD1 covers 9 bases. The germline gives CDR1 LGHDT, CDR2 YNNKEL (reference sequence). J gave up 3 bases and V 7 bases, and 6 bases lay outside the gene matches. This CDR3 region has 14 residues. The CDR3 DNA follows: TGTGCCAGCACCAGGGGACAGGGTGACACTGAAGCTTTCTTT. This codes for CASTRGQGDTEAFF.

V usage is TRBV5-1 and J usage is TRBJ2-1; 15 bases agree with TRBD2. The ends lost 5 bases at V and 7 bases at J; junction bases unmatched: 7. CDR3 length equals 16 residues. In germline, CDR1 is SGHRS, CDR2 YFSETQ. CDR3 protein: CASRERTSGGANEQFF. Written as DNA, the CDR3 is TGCGCCAGCAGGGAGAGGACTAGCGGGGGGGCAAATGAGCAGTTCTTC.

The chain couples TRBV27 to TRBJ1-2, with D unclear. The CDR3 loop spans 14 amino acids. The V end was cut by 5 bases, the J end by 0 bases, with 10 bases between. CDR1 is MNHEY, CDR2 SMNVEV, per germline (reference sequence). Here the CDR3 DNA reads TGTGCCAGCAGTGTGGACGCCGCTAACTATGGCTACACCTTC. This codes for CASSVDAANYGYTF.

J is TRBJ2-7 and V is TRBV5-6; D is uncertain. The CDR3 is 12 residues long. The germline V and J ends were trimmed by 1 base and 5 bases, with 7 bases remaining between them. Per germline, CDR1 SGHDT and CDR2 YYEEEE. The CDR3 is CASSLIGNEQYF. The CDR3 coding sequence is TGTGCCAGCAGCTTGATAGGCAACGAGCAGTACTTC.

The chain couples TRBV5-1 to TRBJ1-2, with 8 bases lining up with TRBD1. The germline V gene encodes CDR1 SGHRS and CDR2 YFSETQ. V lost 4 bases, J lost 1 base, and 9 bases stayed unmatched. CDR3 length equals 16 residues. The CDR3 nucleotides are TGCGCCAGCAGCCCCGGACAGGGAGCTATTAACTATGGCTACACCTTC. It encodes CASSPGQGAINYGYTF.

The chain is built from TRBV5-1 and TRBJ2-5; no definite D call. This CDR3 region has 14 residues. The germline V gene has CDR1 SGHRS and CDR2 YFSETQ. Trimming pared 0 bases from V and 1 base from J, leaving 7 bases between. CDR3 nucleotide sequence: TGCGCCAGCAGCTTGGGGGCAACCCAAGAGACCCAGTACTTC. Its protein is CASSLGATQETQYF.

J is TRBJ1-2 and V is TRBV3-1 (or the pseudogene TRBV3-2), with TRBD1 as a possible D gene (5 bases). The germline CDR1 and CDR2 sequences are LGHDT and YNNKEL (reference sequence). The V end was cut by 4 bases, the J end by 8 bases, with 11 bases between. The CDR3 length is 12 residues. The CDR3 here is CASSRRGDGYTF. Here the CDR3 DNA reads TGTGCCAGCAGCCGGAGGGGAGACGGCTACACCTTC.

The V gene is TRBV21-1, the J gene TRBJ1-3. TRBV21-1 counts as a pseudogene. The CDR3 consists of 16 residues. CDR3 bases: TGTGCCATGAAGGAGTTCGACGCCCGCTCTGGAAACACCATATATTTT. Translating gives CAMKEFDARSGNTIYF.